This TCR beta chain was found in a study of T cells in Graves' hyperthyroidism and ophthalmopathy (dated by TCRdb to between 2018 and 2021). Regarding the complete study: Peripheral blood samples were taken at the time of initial diagnosis, prior to any treatment. Following sampling, methimazole starting at 30 mg daily was given to hyperthyroidism patients, and high-dose intravenous methylprednisolone was given to ophthalmopathy patients. Thyroid tissue and blood T-cell repertoires from about 6 Graves' hyperthyroidism patients were also compared in the study. The paper reports TCR Vbeta CDR3 sequencing of some 140 peripheral blood samples: over 40 ophthalmopathy, fewer than 80 hyperthyroidism and 17 progressor patients. To identify distinguishing TCR V-J signatures, a discovery cohort of around 100 patients was used, comprising under 45 with Graves' ophthalmopathy and around 57 with stable Graves' hyperthyroidism. For training and testing, the 80 to 100 patients in the discovery cohort were randomly divided in a 7:3 ratio. Prospective prediction of ophthalmopathy was tested in an independent validation cohort consisting of 18 to 20 hyperthyroidism patients and 15 or so patients who later progressed to ophthalmopathy.

Moderately to severely active disease, a Clinical Activity Score of at least 3, a NOSPECS grade of at least 4, and a duration under 3 months were present in ophthalmopathy patients. The study excluded patients with uncontrolled infections, other autoimmune diseases, pregnancy or lactation. Clinical symptoms, serum thyroxine and TRAb, thyroid ultrasound, and orbital computed tomography formed the basis for the diagnoses. Ficoll-Paque density gradient centrifugation was used to isolate PBMCs from around 10 ml of fresh peripheral blood. Total RNA was extracted with Trizol reagent, and quality was checked on an Agilent 2100 Bioanalyzer. In its sample, this clonotype was seen many times. The antigen this receptor binds is unknown. No much larger clone is present one base from it, and per-base qualities are unavailable. The CDR3 holds 14 amino acids from the cysteine to the phenylalanine. The entry retains the CDR3 DNA only, 42 bases that are in frame from base 1. CDR1 and CDR2, per the germline V gene, are MNHEY and SVGAGI. V and J lose 1 base and 6 bases, and a span of 9 bases separates them.

The paper's findings and limits, for the study overall: In validation, progression to ophthalmopathy was predicted by the model with 55% to 71% sensitivity and just over 72% specificity, a median of about 6.4 months before onset. Most expanded thyroid clonotypes (frequency above 0.001) were also detected in blood, suggesting blood repertoires may reflect thyroid immune responses. No statistical method was used to fix the sample size in advance, and group allocation was not hidden from the investigators. A 13 V-J signature model separated ophthalmopathy from stable hyperthyroidism, with roughly 88% sensitivity and 81% to 83% specificity in cross-validation and 80%/75% in testing.

TCR beta CDR3 regions were amplified from RNA transcripts. For the first round of RT-PCR on the TCR CDR3, the HTBI primer set was used together with the Qiagen OneStep RT-PCR kit. A second multiplex PCR round built the libraries, followed by size selection and purification. Libraries were sequenced paired-end with 100 bp reads on an Illumina HiSeq2000. The paper's processing steps were these. SOAPnuke was used to process the raw data, throwing out any read that contained adapters or uncalled bases, had a mean Phred below 15, or lacked an exact constant-primer or identifier match. COPE v1.2.5 was used to merge the high-quality paired reads, and each unique nucleotide sequence was defined as a clonotype. MiTCR v1.1 was used to align clonotypes to the IMGT TRBV, TRBD and TRBJ reference segments. Analysis was restricted to V-J combinations with a frequency above 0.0001, which covered roughly 99% of repertoires. A TCS score was defined as the ratio between F50 (clonal expansion) and ExV (chaos), using BLOSUM62-based TCRdist between CDR3 peptides within each V-J. Welch's t-statistics and random forest reduced 514 V-J features to roughly 13, which were used in a naive Bayes classifier (R e1071). The similarity between thyroid and blood repertoires was quantified using the Morisita-Horn index. TCRdb applied fastp at Q25 and MiXCR to the public reads, then kept only in-frame beta chains. Rows with one shared CDR3 protein collapse into an entry with the most common genes and DNA. The V and J calls follow TCRdb's processing rather than the paper's. This sample holds approximately 600,000 distinct CDR3 sequences; 14% to 15% were observed only once. The top ten hold 4% to 5.5% of the sample.

The clonotype comes from a woman aged 40 to 50 with Graves' ophthalmopathy. Sequenced: blood. The chain couples TRBV6-5 to TRBJ2-2; the D segment cannot be called with confidence. The nucleotide sequence reads as follows: TGTGCCAGCAGTTACTACCAATCGCCCGGGGAGCTGTTTTTT. It specifies CASSYYQSPGELFF.